In this sample, the clone carrying this TCR beta chain turned up many times. Its antigen is not known. This sample stems from a study of regulatory T cells in long-lasting Graves disease. Study-wide results and limits: Patients whose Graves' disease persisted exhibited lower TCR diversity than those newly diagnosed.

There are 13 residues in the CDR3. Trimming took off 3 bases at V and 0 bases at J, with 4 bases between the two ends. Germline V gives CDR1 WNHNN, CDR2 SYGVQD (reference sequence). HTBI primers from iRepertoire and Arm-PCR of CDR3 regions yielded the TCR beta libraries. TCRdb redid the calling of the multiplex PCR reads with MiXCR, one entry per CDR3 protein. The sample yields under 250,000 distinct CDR3 sequences, less than 20% seen once. Documented time point: newly diagnosed GD, antithyroid drugs for less than 3 months. Generation of the TCR library employed RNA extracted from PBMCs. These records were also assigned to another study, of T cells in Graves' hyperthyroidism and ophthalmopathy. This second report adds: Most thyroid clonotypes expanded above 0.001 appeared in blood too.

The specimen was peripheral blood mononuclear cells (PBMCs), collected at new diagnosis, from a patient treated with antithyroid drugs. This TCR derives from a woman in her thirties with Graves disease. The chain uses TRBV10-1 and TRBJ2-3; D is uncertain. The CDR3 reads CASSEGSTDTQYF. Written as DNA, the CDR3 is TGCGCCAGCAGTGAAGGGAGCACAGATACGCAGTATTTT.